This record concerns one T cell receptor beta chain sequence. The antigen remains undetermined. J lost 3 bases, V lost 5 bases, and 8 bases had no gene match. The germline V gene encodes CDR1 SEHNR and CDR2 FQNEAQ (reference sequence). The CDR3 totals 15 residues. The sample belongs to a study of Graves' ophthalmopathy and Graves' hyperthyroidism. Points from the study as a whole: Sensitivity reached 55% to 71% and specificity about 73% when the model predicted ophthalmopathy progression. A 13-signature model separated ophthalmopathy from stable hyperthyroidism, reaching about 88% sensitivity and less than 82% specificity cross-validated.

The sequenced template was RNA, covering the TCR beta CDR3 region. The workflow started with a first-round RT-PCR run with HTBI primers and then moved on to a second-round multiplex PCR. TCRdb reanalysed the multiplex PCR reads using MiXCR and keeps one entry per CDR3 protein. The sample shows about 1.1 million distinct CDR3 sequences, around a third of them seen only once. The chain combines TRBV7-9 with TRBJ2-7; 9 nucleotides line up with TRBD2. The sequence was obtained from an adult man with Graves' hyperthyroidism. Sequenced: peripheral blood or thyroid tissue (not recorded which). CDR3 residues: CASSPPRLAVYEQYF. Here the CDR3 DNA reads TGTGCCAGCAGCCCCCCGAGACTAGCGGTCTACGAGCAGTACTTC.